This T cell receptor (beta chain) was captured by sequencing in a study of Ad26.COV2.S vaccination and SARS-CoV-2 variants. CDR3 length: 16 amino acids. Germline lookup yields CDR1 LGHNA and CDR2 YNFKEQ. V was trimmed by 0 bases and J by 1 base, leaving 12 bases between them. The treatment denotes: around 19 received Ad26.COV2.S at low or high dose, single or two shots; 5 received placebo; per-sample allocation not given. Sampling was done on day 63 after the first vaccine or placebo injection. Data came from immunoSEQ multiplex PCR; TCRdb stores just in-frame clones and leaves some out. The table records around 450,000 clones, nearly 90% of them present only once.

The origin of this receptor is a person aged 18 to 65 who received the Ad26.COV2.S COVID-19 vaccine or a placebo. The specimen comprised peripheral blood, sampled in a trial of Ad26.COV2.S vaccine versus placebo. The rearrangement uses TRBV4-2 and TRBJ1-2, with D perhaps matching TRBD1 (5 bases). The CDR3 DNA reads TGTGCCAGCAGCCAAGATCATCAGGGCTTTAACTATGGCTACACCTTC. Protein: CASSQDHQGFNYGYTF.